Reported below is one T cell receptor (beta chain). V lost 6 bases and J 2 bases, leaving 11 bases between the germline ends. This CDR3 contains 13 residues. Germline V CDR1 and CDR2: MNHEY, SVGAGI. Researchers ran the PCR with 60 Vbeta and 13 Jbeta primers. Method: immunoSEQ multiplex PCR; TCRdb's copy keeps in-frame clones and lacks some. Here the sample spans around 130,000 clones, roughly four fifths being singletons. This entry belongs to a study of cytomegalovirus exposure and HLA in healthy donors. Sequencing was performed on PBMCs. This clonotype was sampled from a male donor in good health and CMV-seropositive. The chain couples TRBV6-5 to TRBJ2-7, with D tentatively TRBD1 (5 bases). DNA for the CDR3: TGTGCCAGCAGCTCCGACAGTCCCTACGAGCAGTACTTC. Protein product: CASSSDSPYEQYF.